The 28 T cell receptor beta chains reported below all come from one sample, sequenced in a study of blood T cell repertoires in COVID-19. Data came from immunoSEQ multiplex PCR; TCRdb stores just in-frame clones and leaves some out. The sample contains approximately 300,000 clones, around 90% of which appear only once. The sequenced sample consisted of peripheral blood. These receptors were obtained from a man younger than 35 with active or convalescent COVID-19.

The rearrangement links TRBV3-1 (or the pseudogene TRBV3-2) to TRBJ1-3; TRBD1 is a possible D gene (6 bases). Germline V gives CDR1 LGHDT, CDR2 YNNKEL (reference sequence). V was clipped by 8 bases and J by 4 bases, with 18 bases between them. This CDR3 is 15 amino acids long. The CDR3 is CASGRTESGGNTIYF. In nucleotides, the CDR3 is TGTGCCAGCGGCCGGACAGAATCGGGGGGAAACACCATATATTTT.

This rearrangement joins TRBV9 to TRBJ2-3; 8 nucleotides line up with TRBD2. Germline CDR1 reads SGDLS; CDR2 reads YYNGEE. V was pared by 5 bases and J by 2 bases, with 7 bases of the junction left unmatched. This CDR3 is 15 amino acids long. CDR3 sequence: CASSESGSPTDTQYF. For the CDR3, the DNA is TGTGCCAGCAGTGAGAGCGGGAGCCCCACAGATACGCAGTATTTT.

This clone was found once. The chain joins TRBV6-5 to TRBJ1-6; maybe TRBD1 (6 bases). This CDR3 is 15 amino acids long. The germline V gene has CDR1 MNHEY and CDR2 SVGAGI. Trimming cost V 2 bases and J 9 bases, with 14 bases left between them. The CDR3 reads CASSYKQGKSSPLHF. The DNA of the CDR3 is TGTGCCAGCAGTTACAAACAGGGAAAGAGTTCACCCCTCCACTTT.

V gene TRBV6-1 combines with J gene TRBJ1-1; no reliable D call. The CDR3 consists of 14 residues. Germline V lookup: CDR1 MNHNS, CDR2 SASEGT. Trimming pared 2 bases from V and 6 bases from J, leaving 13 bases between. This CDR3 is CASSELWQLAEAFF. The CDR3 nucleotides are TGTGCCAGCAGTGAATTATGGCAGTTGGCTGAAGCTTTCTTT.

This chain connects TRBV19 to TRBJ2-2; 8 bases match TRBD2. Trimming took 4 bases from V and 0 from J; bases not matched to a gene: 7. Germline V gene sequence: CDR1 LNHDA, CDR2 SQIVND (reference sequence). The CDR3 runs 17 residues. CDR3 nucleotide sequence: TGTGCCAGTAGTAATAGCGGGAAAGTCGCGAACACCGGGGAGCTGTTTTTT. Translation gives CASSNSGKVANTGELFF. The full variable domain, its missing parts supplied by reference TRBV19 and TRBJ2-2, is DGGITQSPKYLFRKEGQNVTLSCEQNLNHDAMYWYRQDPGQGLRLIYYSQIVNDFQKGDIAEGYSVSREKKESFPLTVTSAQKNPTAFYLCASSNSGKVANTGELFFGEGSRLTVL.

V and J are TRBV28 and TRBJ1-5; the D is unclear. Germline assignment: CDR1 MDHEN and CDR2 SYDVKM. The CDR3 is made up of 13 amino acids. V gave up 5 bases and J gave up 5 bases, with 10 bases separating them. CDR3 bases: TGTGCCAGCAGTCCGGGGTCCCATCAGCCCCAGCATTTT. As protein: CASSPGSHQPQHF.

The chain combines TRBV27 with TRBJ1-5; 11 bases are a match to TRBD1. Germline V gives CDR1 MNHEY, CDR2 SMNVEV (reference sequence). After removal of 6 bases from V and 9 bases from J, the junction contained 10 bases not matched to a gene. The CDR3 sequence is 15 residues long. CDR3 in DNA: TGTGCCAGCAGACCTAGGACAGGGGGCATCGGGCCCCAGCATTTT. Its protein is CASRPRTGGIGPQHF.

The chain has TRBV10-3 and TRBJ1-6; the D is unclear. Trimming shortened V by 0 bases and J by 8 bases, and 14 bases separated the two germline ends. The CDR3 runs 16 residues. Germline-derived CDR1 and CDR2 are ENHRY and SYGVKD. CDR3 bases: TGTGCCATCAGTGAGTCTGACCAGAGGGATCATTCACCCCTCCACTTT. It codes for CAISESDQRDHSPLHF.

This chain joins TRBV7-9 and TRBJ1-2; D is undetermined. The CDR3 has 13 residues. Germline CDR1 is SEHNR and CDR2 is FQNEAQ (reference sequence). The V and J ends lost 1 base and 6 bases respectively, with 9 bases between them. The CDR3 nucleotides read TGTGCCAGCAGCTTAGAATACGGAGATGGCTACACCTTC. It yields the protein CASSLEYGDGYTF.

The V call is TRBV2, the J call TRBJ2-1; D is undetermined. Trimming shortened V by 2 bases and J by 13 bases, and 9 bases separated the two germline ends. The CDR3 is 11 residues long. Germline V gene lookup returns CDR1 SNHLY and CDR2 FYNNEI. CDR3 protein: CASSEKSIQFF. Here the CDR3 DNA reads TGTGCCAGCAGTGAAAAGAGTATCCAGTTCTTC.

The rearrangement links TRBV6-5 to TRBJ2-7; D is possibly TRBD1 (5 bases). From germline, CDR1 is MNHEY and CDR2 SVGAGI. This CDR3 comprises 13 residues. V lost 7 bases, J lost 0 bases, and 10 bases lay in between. In nucleotides, the CDR3 is TGTGCCAGCACCCCGGACAACTCCTACGAGCAGTACTTC. Translating gives CASTPDNSYEQYF.

The chain uses TRBV4-3 and TRBJ2-7; 11 bases fit TRBD1. The V segment lost 4 bases and the J segment 4 bases; nucleotides outside the gene matches: 3. This CDR3 is 14 amino acids long. Germline V gene lookup returns CDR1 LGHNA and CDR2 YSLEER. This CDR3 is CASSPGTGGYEQYF. The DNA of the CDR3 is TGCGCCAGCAGCCCCGGGACAGGGGGGTACGAGCAGTACTTC.

CDR3 region: CASLLKGSGQPQHF. Here the CDR3 DNA reads TGTGCCAGCCTCCTGAAGGGGTCAGGTCAGCCCCAGCATTTT. This chain links TRBV28 with TRBJ1-5; tentatively, D is TRBD1 (5 bases). CDR3 length: 14 residues. V was clipped by 8 bases and J by 6 bases, with 17 bases between them. CDR1 is MDHEN, CDR2 SYDVKM, per germline.

There are a few counts of this clone. The J gene is TRBJ1-1, the V gene TRBV11-2, with D hard to call. V gave up 5 bases and J gave up 3 bases, with 4 bases separating them. Germline CDR1 SGHAT, CDR2 FQNNGV. The CDR3 length is 11 residues. The CDR3 nucleotides are TGTGCCAGCAGCCCATACACTGAAGCTTTCTTT. This sequence encodes CASSPYTEAFF.

The CDR3 sequence is CASSLGETSPSYEQYF. In DNA, the CDR3 is TGCGCCAGCAGCTTGGGGGAGACTAGCCCCAGTTACGAGCAGTACTTC. The V gene is TRBV5-1, the J gene TRBJ2-7, with TRBD2 identical over 7 bases. V shed 0 bases and J 4 bases; nucleotides not matched to a gene: 10. The CDR3 runs to 16 residues. Germline assignment: CDR1 SGHRS and CDR2 YFSETQ.

The chain combines TRBV12-1 with TRBJ2-1; no check of the table's D call, TRBD2, against the DNA was made. TRBV12-1 is reported as a pseudogene. This CDR3 comprises 17 residues. The CDR3 DNA follows: TGTGCCAGCAGCTTTGAGTACGGCGGGGAGCCCTGCAATGAGCAGTTCTTC. This translates into CASSFEYGGEPCNEQFF.

V usage is TRBV7-2 and J usage is TRBJ1-1; 7 bases agree with TRBD1. The CDR3 contains 15 residues. J was trimmed by 4 bases and V by 4 bases; bases with no gene match: 9. Germline V CDR1 and CDR2: SGHTA, FQGNSA. Here the CDR3 reads CASSYDPGQFTEAFF. CDR3 sequence (DNA): TGTGCCAGCAGCTACGATCCGGGACAGTTCACTGAAGCTTTCTTT.

The gene calls are TRBV9 and TRBJ2-5; 12 bases line up with TRBD2. Germline values: CDR1 SGDLS, CDR2 YYNGEE. The CDR3 consists of 18 residues. Trimming took 2 bases from V and 4 from J; bases not matched to a gene: 12. CDR3 protein: CASSVSASGGARGETQYF. CDR3 bases: TGTGCCAGCAGCGTTTCGGCTAGCGGGGGGGCGCGGGGAGAGACCCAGTACTTC.

This clone came up once. The chain couples TRBV24-1 to TRBJ2-1; TRBD2 aligns across 11 bases. CDR1 is KGHDR, CDR2 SFDVKD, per germline. Trimming took 4 bases from V and 8 from J; bases not matched to a gene: 15. The CDR3 length is 18 residues. The CDR3 reads CATSDTTGVISGRDEQFF. The DNA of the CDR3 is TGTGCCACCAGTGACACGACAGGGGTGATTAGCGGGAGGGATGAGCAGTTCTTC.

CDR3 sequence (DNA): TGTGCTAGTGCCTACGGGGCTAGCGGGGGCGATGAGCAGTTCTTC. Amino acids: CASAYGASGGDEQFF. The chain carries TRBV12-5 and TRBJ2-1; 10 bases agree with TRBD2. CDR1 and CDR2 from the germline V gene are LGHNT and FRNRAP. With 7 bases clipped from V and 8 bases from J, the junction kept 11 bases outside the gene matches. The CDR3 contains 15 residues.

The rearrangement joins TRBV6-1 to TRBJ1-1; TRBD1 agrees at 7 bases. The trim removed 2 bases at V and 1 base at J, leaving 1 base unmatched. The CDR3 runs to 14 residues. Germline-derived CDR1 and CDR2 are MNHNS and SASEGT. CDR3 sequence: CASSEQGENTEAFF. DNA for the CDR3: TGTGCCAGCAGTGAACAGGGGGAGAACACTGAAGCTTTCTTT.

V and J are TRBV25-1 and TRBJ2-7; D not resolved. In germline, CDR1 is MGHDK, CDR2 SYGVNS. The CDR3 has 12 amino acids. Deletions cut 5 bases from V and 6 bases from J, with 11 bases between. CDR3 sequence (DNA): TGTGCCAGCAGTTTGATTAGTTCCGAGCAGTACTTC. It encodes CASSLISSEQYF.

CDR3 sequence (DNA): TGTGCCAGTAATAAGGTCGGGGGAAATCAGCCCCAGCATTTT. Protein sequence: CASNKVGGNQPQHF. The chain uses TRBV19 and TRBJ1-5; tentatively, D is TRBD1 (5 bases). The ends were cut back, 7 bases at V and 4 bases at J, with 14 bases in the middle. The germline CDR1 and CDR2 sequences are LNHDA and SQIVND (reference sequence). There are 14 residues in the CDR3.

The chain combines TRBV7-2 with TRBJ1-2; D uncertain. V was clipped by 7 bases and J by 7 bases, with 13 bases between them. The CDR3 consists of 12 residues. The V gene's germline CDR1 is SGHTA and CDR2 FQGNSA. The CDR3 DNA sequence: TGTGCCAGCACCCCTACGGGAGGTGGCTACACCTTC. Amino acids: CASTPTGGGYTF. Combining the CDR3 with reference TRBV7-2 and TRBJ1-2 gives the whole variable domain GAGVSQSPSNKVTEKGKDVELRCDPISGHTALYWYRQSLGQGLEFLIYFQGNSAPDKSGLPSDRFSAERTGGSVSTLTIQRTQQEDSAVYLCASTPTGGGYTFGSGTRLTVV.

Comments on this clone: This CDR3 is also generated by other DNA sequences in the sample. V gene TRBV5-1 combines with J gene TRBJ1-1, with no clear D. The germline CDR1 and CDR2 sequences are SGHRS and YFSETQ. The ends were cut back, 3 bases at V and 0 bases at J, with 6 bases in the middle. The CDR3 sequence is 13 residues long. Written as DNA, the CDR3 is TGCGCCAGCAGCTCCACAGTGAACACTGAAGCTTTCTTT. Translation gives CASSSTVNTEAFF. The entire variable domain, with the rest obtained from reference TRBV5-1 and TRBJ1-1, is as follows: KAGVTQTPRYLIKTRGQQVTLSCSPISGHRSVSWYQQTPGQGLQFLFEYFSETQRNKGNFPGRFSGRQFSNSRSEMNVSTLELGDSALYLCASSSTVNTEAFFGQGTRLTVV.

V gene TRBV10-2 combines with J gene TRBJ1-3; D perhaps matches TRBD1 (5 bases). CDR1 is WSHSY and CDR2 is SAAADI in the germline V gene. This CDR3 is built from 14 residues. Between the trimmed V and J ends, which lost 7 bases and 1 base, there was a span of 11 bases. The CDR3 is CASTARASGNTIYF. The CDR3 nucleotides read TGCGCCAGCACGGCCAGGGCTTCTGGAAACACCATATATTTT.

The CDR3 region has the DNA TGCGCCAGCAGCAATCCGGGACAGAGCTCCTACGAGCAGTACTTC. Translating gives CASSNPGQSSYEQYF. The chain combines TRBV5-1 with TRBJ2-7, with 7 bases matching TRBD1. This CDR3 comprises 15 residues. Germline assignment: CDR1 SGHRS and CDR2 YFSETQ. V lost 4 bases, J lost 0 bases, and 7 bases stayed unmatched.

V is TRBV5-1 and J is TRBJ1-4, with a tentative D call TRBD1 (6 bases). CDR1 and CDR2 from the germline V gene are SGHRS and YFSETQ. With 9 bases removed from V and 7 bases from J, the gap between germline ends came to 16 bases. CDR3 size: 13 residues. As DNA, the CDR3 is TGCGCCACCCACAGGGAGGGCAGTGAAAAACTGTTTTTT. This sequence encodes CATHREGSEKLFF. The whole variable domain, remainder taken from reference TRBV5-1 and TRBJ1-4, is KAGVTQTPRYLIKTRGQQVTLSCSPISGHRSVSWYQQTPGQGLQFLFEYFSETQRNKGNFPGRFSGRQFSNSRSEMNVSTLELGDSALYLCATHREGSEKLFFGSGTQLSVL.